The 7 T cell receptor beta chains below were found in one sample sequenced in a study of cytomegalovirus exposure and HLA in healthy donors. PCR amplification relied on 60 Vbeta primers (plus 13 Jbeta primers). TCRdb's table, derived via immunoSEQ multiplex PCR, lists solely in-frame clones and lacks some. The sample has 95,000 to 110,000 clones, around 85% seen once; the top ten hold around 2.1%. Specimen: PBMCs. These receptors were collected from a man aged 25 to 40 in good health and CMV-seronegative.

Remarks on this clone: Mismatch with germline at one junction end may stem from a read error. The V gene is TRBV11-3, the J gene TRBJ2-1, with D possibly being TRBD2 (6 bases). Germline CDR1 reads SGHNT; CDR2 reads YENEEA. The CDR3 spans 16 residues. CDR3 sequence reads: CASSFGLAASHNEQFF. The DNA for the CDR3 is TGTGCCAGCAGCTTCGGGTTAGCGGCCTCCCACAATGAGCAGTTCTTC.

J is TRBJ2-2 and V is TRBV10-1; D is ambiguous. The CDR3 runs 14 residues. Germline V gene lookup returns CDR1 WNHNN and CDR2 SYGVQD (reference sequence). V was cut by 3 bases and J by 0 bases, with 5 bases left in between. The CDR3 DNA follows: TGCGCCAGCAGTGATATATCGAACACCGGGGAGCTGTTTTTT. Protein product: CASSDISNTGELFF.

This rearrangement joins TRBV5-1 to TRBJ1-2; TRBD1 matches at 9 bases. The V gene's germline CDR1 is SGHRS and CDR2 YFSETQ. The V gene end was trimmed by 4 bases and the J gene end by 13 bases; junction bases not matched to a gene: 11. The CDR3 is made up of 13 amino acids. The CDR3 DNA reads TGCGCCAGCAGCGCCCGGGACAGGGAGATCCGCACCTTC. The encoded protein is CASSARDREIRTF. The whole variable domain, filled in from reference TRBV5-1 and TRBJ1-2, reads KAGVTQTPRYLIKTRGQQVTLSCSPISGHRSVSWYQQTPGQGLQFLFEYFSETQRNKGNFPGRFSGRQFSNSRSEMNVSTLELGDSALYLCASSARDREIRTFGSGTRLTVV.

This chain connects TRBV28 to TRBJ1-2; D possibly corresponds to TRBD1 (5 bases). This CDR3 comprises 13 residues. Germline assignment: CDR1 MDHEN and CDR2 SYDVKM. Trimming cost V 9 bases and J 3 bases, with 14 bases left between them. The CDR3 reads CARGEGAHYGYTF. CDR3 sequence (DNA): TGTGCCAGAGGTGAAGGGGCGCACTATGGCTACACCTTC.

A single count supports this clone. V and J are TRBV11-2 and TRBJ2-1; D remains unclear. Deletions cut 0 bases from V and 10 bases from J, with 10 bases between. The CDR3 sequence is 13 residues long. Germline assignment: CDR1 SGHAT and CDR2 FQNNGV. CDR3: CASSLDGQLEQFF. The CDR3 region has the DNA TGTGCCAGCAGCTTAGATGGGCAGCTCGAGCAGTTCTTC.

This chain links TRBV9 with TRBJ2-6, with 9 nucleotides matching TRBD1. The germline V gene encodes CDR1 SGDLS and CDR2 YYNGEE. Trimming cost V 3 bases and J 0 bases; bases outside gene matches: 10. CDR3 length: 19 residues. The CDR3 reads CASSDYRGLAPSGANVLTF. CDR3 sequence (DNA): TGTGCCAGCAGCGACTACAGGGGGCTAGCCCCCTCTGGGGCCAACGTCCTGACTTTC.

The chain uses TRBV27 and TRBJ2-7, with TRBD1 matching over 7 bases. Per germline, CDR1 MNHEY and CDR2 SMNVEV (reference sequence). The CDR3 is 15 residues long. Losses at the gene ends were 6 bases for V and 2 bases for J; bases not matched to a gene: 10. In nucleotides, the CDR3 is TGTGCCAGCAGGGGAAACCGGGACAGTACCTACGAGCAGTACTTC. Protein sequence: CASRGNRDSTYEQYF.